This T cell receptor beta chain was recorded in a study of T-cell memory formation after mild COVID-19. Overall study context: For the most part, TCR clusters were specific to one donor. Findings of the study overall: Among clones peaking at day 37 in the second wave, SARS-CoV-2 specificity remained unconfirmed. Within pre-infection memory, some responding clones were found, suggesting cross-reactive memory joined.

The CDR3 covers 15 residues. V lost 3 bases, J lost 6 bases, and 7 bases stayed unmatched. Points on this clonotype: Its antigen is unknown.

Constant-segment primers and 5'RACE yielded cDNA libraries for TCR alpha and TCR beta, each carrying sample barcodes and UMIs. TCRdb reprocessed the 5' RACE reads with MiXCR, giving one entry per CDR3 protein. This table holds fewer than 400,000 distinct CDR3 sequences, over 10% found once. The rearrangement uses TRBV12-3 or TRBV12-4 and TRBJ2-3, with TRBD2 matching over 9 bases. The source of this sequence is a man younger than 35 who had mild COVID-19 (a few samples of this study predate the infection). Cell type and time point are not known. Material: PBMCs or a T cell subset sorted from them (not recorded which). DNA for the CDR3: TGTGCCAGCAGTTTTGGCGGGGGGGCATCCGATACGCAGTATTTT. Its translation is CASSFGGGASDTQYF.